This TCR beta chain was documented in a study of blood T cell repertoires in COVID-19. V lost 3 bases to trimming and J lost 9 bases; unmatched junction nucleotides: 4. Germline values: CDR1 LNHDA, CDR2 SQIVND (reference sequence). CDR3 length: 13 amino acids. In the original workflow: How many nucleated cells were present was estimated from reference gene primer amplification. Only in-frame clones appear in the TCRdb table, and some are missing; sequencing was by immunoSEQ multiplex PCR. V, J and clone size are taken as reported in that table, and D and trimming were inferred from the DNA itself. In the table there are 260,000 or so clones, 75% to 90% of which are singletons. Ages ranged from roughly 18 to 100 years, with residence in 24 US areas. Two consecutive negative NP/OP PCR tests, clearance, or resolved symptoms defined Cohort 3 recovery.

V and J are TRBV19 and TRBJ2-1, with 8 positions matching TRBD1. The clonotype comes from a woman aged 45-59 years who had recovered from COVID-19. The sequenced material came from PBMCs or T cells enriched from blood (not recorded which). For the CDR3, the DNA is TGTGCCAGTAGTATTTCAGGGGGCTTTGAGCAGTTCTTC. This sequence encodes CASSISGGFEQFF. Using reference TRBV19 and TRBJ2-1 for the parts outside the CDR3, the full variable domain is DGGITQSPKYLFRKEGQNVTLSCEQNLNHDAMYWYRQDPGQGLRLIYYSQIVNDFQKGDIAEGYSVSREKKESFPLTVTSAQKNPTAFYLCASSISGGFEQFFGPGTRLTVL.